Listed below are T cell receptor beta chains from one sample, sequenced in a study of graft-versus-host responses after intestinal transplantation. What these receptors recognize is not known. Data came from immunoSEQ multiplex PCR; TCRdb stores just in-frame clones and leaves some out. The sample holds around 100,000 clones, roughly 87% seen once. The specimen comprised unstimulated CD4+ T cells sorted from spleen or lymph node cells, sampled before transplant. All receptors come from a human donor who was the organ donor for an intestinal transplant. Both conserved end residues are part of each CDR3. The D gene is left open where the match is weak. Clone size is shown for a subset of rows, as once, few, many or a class of expanded clone.

>TRBV7-2|TRBD2|TRBJ2-5|-
TGTGCCAGCAGCACCCTGCGGACTAGCGGAGAGACCCAGTACTTC
CASSTLRTSGETQYF
>TRBV30|-|TRBJ1-3|-
TGTGCCTGGAGTGTACGGGCCAGTGGAAACACCATATATTTT
CAWSVRASGNTIYF
>TRBV27|TRBD1|TRBJ1-2|-
TGTGCCAGCAGTCCGGACAGGGGGCGGACCCCGAGATGGGGCTACACCTTC
CASSPDRGRTPRWGYTF
>TRBV28|-|TRBJ2-1|-
-
CASSSSDRGKFF
>TRBV7-6|-|TRBJ1-5|-
TGTGCCAGCAGCTTAGGCCAGGGCAATCAGCCCCAGCATTTT
CASSLGQGNQPQHF
>TRBV6-4|TRBD2|TRBJ2-7|-
TGTGCCAGCCAGACTAGCGGGACCTACGAGCAGTACTTC
CASQTSGTYEQYF
>TRBV27|-|TRBJ1-3|-
TGTGCCTCTCGAAGGAGCTCTGGAAACACCATATATTTT
CASRRSSGNTIYF
>TRBV6-5|-|TRBJ2-3|-
TGTGCCAGCAGTTACTCCAAGGGGAGCACAGATACGCAGTATTTT
CASSYSKGSTDTQYF
>TRBV30|TRBD2|TRBJ2-5|few
TGTGCCTGGAGTGCGGGGACTAAGGAGACCCAGTACTTC
CAWSAGTKETQYF
>TRBV7-3|TRBD1|TRBJ2-7|-
TGTGCCAGCAGACTCGGACAGGGGCCATACGAGCAGTACTTC
CASRLGQGPYEQYF
>TRBV15|TRBD2|TRBJ2-3|-
TGTGCCACCAGCCCTCGGGGAGGGGAGACTACAGATACGCAGTATTTT
CATSPRGGETTDTQYF
>TRBV9|-|TRBJ1-6|-
TGTGCCAGCAGCGTTACGACGCGGGAACCCCTCCACTTT
CASSVTTREPLHF
>TRBV7-8|-|TRBJ1-1|-
TGTGCCAGCAGCTTAGCCATGGGTAACACTGAAGCTTTCTTT
CASSLAMGNTEAFF
>TRBV6-5|TRBD1|TRBJ1-5|-
TGTGCCAGCAGCCAAGGACAGGGGAGGCAGCCCCAGCATTTT
CASSQGQGRQPQHF
>TRBV14|-|TRBJ2-2|-
TGTGCCAGCAGCCAAGGACAGTACACCGGGGAGCTGTTTTTT
CASSQGQYTGELFF
>TRBV5-1|-|TRBJ2-5|-
TGCGCCAGCAGCCTCGGGTGGGGCTTGGAGACCCAGTACTTC
CASSLGWGLETQYF
>TRBV5-1|TRBD2|TRBJ2-7|-
TGCGCCAGCAGCTTGGGGAACGGGGGGGGTTACGAGCAGTACTTC
CASSLGNGGGYEQYF
>TRBV5-1|TRBD1|TRBJ2-1|-
TGCGCCAGCAGCTTAGAGGGGGCGTCCTACAATGAGCAGTTCTTC
CASSLEGASYNEQFF
>TRBV6-5|-|TRBJ1-1|-
TGTGCCAGCTGGGCGAAGGGGGGGTGGAGGGCTTTCTTT
CASWAKGGWRAFF
>TRBV30|TRBD2|TRBJ2-5|-
TGTGCCTGGAGTGCCCCGGGACTACAAATACACGAGACCCAGTACTTC
CAWSAPGLQIHETQYF
>TRBV5-4|-|TRBJ2-3|-
TGTGCCAGCAGTCCGGGGGACTTCACAGATACGCAGTATTTT
CASSPGDFTDTQYF
>TRBV2|TRBD2|TRBJ2-1|once
TGTGCCAGCAGCTCCACGGGACTAGCGGGGGGGACGAGCTCCTACAATGAGCAGTTCTTC
CASSSTGLAGGTSSYNEQFF
>TRBV5-1|-|TRBJ1-6|-
TGCGCCAGCAGCTTGTCGATCCTCTCCTATAATTCACCCCTCCACTTT
CASSLSILSYNSPLHF
>TRBV7-3|TRBD2|TRBJ2-3|-
TGTGCCAGCAGCTCCGACGGGGGGAGGACAGATACGCAGTATTTT
CASSSDGGRTDTQYF
>TRBV5-1|-|TRBJ2-2|-
TGCGCCAGCAGCCCACTCGGAACTTTGCGCCCTACTCTGCCGAACACCGGGGAGCTGTTTTTT
CASSPLGTLRPTLPNTGELFF
>TRBV6-5|-|TRBJ1-5|few
TGTGCCAGCGGCAAAAATCAGCCCCAGCATTTT
CASGKNQPQHF
>TRBV18|-|TRBJ1-5|few
TGTGCCAGCTCACCAACGGGGTGGGGTCAGCCCCAGCATTTT
CASSPTGWGQPQHF
>TRBV30|-|TRBJ1-4|-
TGTGCCTGGACCGCCGGGACGGCGGAAAAACTGTTTTTT
CAWTAGTAEKLFF
>TRBV19|-|TRBJ2-7|few
TGTGCCAGTAGTCTCGACTACTCCTACGAGCAGTACTTC
CASSLDYSYEQYF
>TRBV6-5|-|TRBJ1-2|-
TGTGCCAGCAGTTACTCGAGTCATCCAGGCTACACCTTC
CASSYSSHPGYTF
>TRBV11-3|TRBD2|TRBJ2-2|-
TGTGCCAGCAGCTTGGGCGGGGGACCTTTCACCGGGGAGCTGTTTTTT
CASSLGGGPFTGELFF
>TRBV4-1|TRBD2|TRBJ2-1|-
TGCGCCAGCAGCCAGGTAGCGGGGGGGCTGAGCTCCTACAATGAGCAGTTCTTC
CASSQVAGGLSSYNEQFF
>TRBV5-5|TRBD1|TRBJ1-2|-
TGTGCCAGCAGCTTGGAAGGACAGGGTCCCTATGGCTACACCTTC
CASSLEGQGPYGYTF
>TRBV28|-|TRBJ1-3|-
TGTGCCAGCGGAGGCGGGAGGGGAAACACCATATATTTT
CASGGGRGNTIYF
>TRBV6-1|TRBD1|TRBJ1-5|-
TGTGCCAGCAGTGTCAGGGGGCTGGATCAGCCCCAGCATTTT
CASSVRGLDQPQHF
>TRBV30|-|TRBJ2-1|once
TGTGCCTGGACGCTAGGGGGGGAGCAGTTCTTC
CAWTLGGEQFF
>TRBV18|TRBD1|TRBJ2-7|-
TGTGCCAGCTCACAAAGCAGGGGGCCATACGAGCAGTACTTC
CASSQSRGPYEQYF
>TRBV23-1|-|TRBJ1-2|-
TGCGCCAGCAGTCAATCCGGCCTAAGAAATTGGAACTATGGCTACACCTTC
CASSQSGLRNWNYGYTF
>TRBV4-1|-|TRBJ2-1|-
TGCGCCAGCAGCCAAGATCGAGGCGGCCCCTACAATGAGCAGTTCTTC
CASSQDRGGPYNEQFF
>TRBV7-9|-|TRBJ1-1|-
TGTGCCATATCATTACGATGGACGGGGAACACTGAAGCTTTCTTT
CAISLRWTGNTEAFF
>TRBV18|TRBD2|TRBJ2-5|-
TGTGCCAGCTCATCGGGACTAGCGGGATTCCAAGAGACCCAGTACTTC
CASSSGLAGFQETQYF
>TRBV7-3|-|TRBJ1-6|-
TGTGCCAGCAGCCCCGGACAGCCATTTTCACCCCTCCACTTT
CASSPGQPFSPLHF
>TRBV5-1|-|TRBJ1-4|-
TGCGCCAGCAACACAGGGTCTAATGAAAAACTGTTTTTT
CASNTGSNEKLFF
>TRBV11-3|-|TRBJ2-2|-
TGTGCCAGCGCTCCCCGGGGTAGCGGGAACACCGGGGAGCTGTTTTTT
CASAPRGSGNTGELFF
>TRBV5-1|TRBD1|TRBJ2-5|-
TGTGCCAGCAGCTTGGATGGGACAGTCGAGACCCAGTACTTC
CASSLDGTVETQYF
>TRBV5-4|-|TRBJ1-1|-
TGTGCCAGCAGTCCAGGGGAGGCTGAAGCTTTCTTT
CASSPGEAEAFF
>TRBV6-1|-|TRBJ1-6|-
TGTGCCAGCAGTGAGGGGGGTTTAATTTCACCCCTCCACTTT
CASSEGGLISPLHF
>TRBV19|-|TRBJ1-1|-
TGTGCCAGTAGCTCGGGACTCTCGAACACTGAAGCTTTCTTT
CASSSGLSNTEAFF
>TRBV9|-|TRBJ2-2|-
TGTGCCAGCAGCCGACGGACTAACACCGGGGAGCTGTTTTTT
CASSRRTNTGELFF
>TRBV2|TRBD1|TRBJ1-5|once
TGTGCCAGCAGTGAGAGCCCGGGACAGGGTTACAATCAGCCCCAGCATTTT
CASSESPGQGYNQPQHF
>TRBV6-1|-|TRBJ1-5|-
TGTGCCAGCAGTCCGCTTAGGACACTTCAGCCCCAGCATTTT
CASSPLRTLQPQHF
>TRBV4-2|-|TRBJ1-1|-
TGTGCCAGCAGCCAAGGGGTGGGAGAAGCTTTCTTT
CASSQGVGEAFF
>TRBV25-1|-|TRBJ1-6|-
TGTGCCAGCAGTGAATTCGGCGACTCCTATAATTCACCCCTCCACTTT
CASSEFGDSYNSPLHF
>TRBV5-4|-|TRBJ2-5|once
TGTGCCAGCAGCTTGGGGGGGACCCAGTACTTC
CASSLGGTQYF
>TRBV28|TRBD1|TRBJ2-3|-
TGTGCCAGCATACCTACGCCGGGACAGGGGGCCACAGATACGCAGTATTTT
CASIPTPGQGATDTQYF
>TRBV6-6|TRBD2|TRBJ2-7|-
TGTGCCAGCAGCGGAGCGGGATACGAGCAGTACTTC
CASSGAGYEQYF
>TRBV7-8|-|TRBJ1-2|-
TGTGCCAGCAGCTTAGCAGAACGCTATGGCTACACCTTC
CASSLAERYGYTF
>TRBV6-1|-|TRBJ1-5|-
TGTGCCAGCAGTGAAGGGGGGGGGCTGGGACAGCCCCAGCATTTT
CASSEGGGLGQPQHF
>TRBV19|-|TRBJ1-4|once
TGTGCCAGTAGTATTCATCGACGTGGGGGATCGGATGAAAAACTGTTTTTT
CASSIHRRGGSDEKLFF